Sequencing of this T cell receptor beta chain was carried out in a study of CD8 T cells in Susac syndrome. After extraction with the RNeasy kit, roughly 0.5 to 1 ug of the RNA was reverse transcribed using random hexamers. TCRdb passed the immunoSEQ multiplex PCR reads through MiXCR, listing each CDR3 protein once. The data hold roughly 200,000 distinct CDR3 sequences, with approximately 95% observed a single time. The authors carried out high-throughput sequencing of TCR beta. They applied it to CD8+ and CD4+ T cells obtained from blood. Relapsing-remitting disease, either stable or active, was present in the multiple sclerosis controls, who were treatment-naive patients. The sequenced sample was CD4+ T cells from PBMCs. The receptor was derived from a human donor with multiple sclerosis.

CDR3 nucleotide sequence: TGCGCCAGCAGCTTGGATGGAGGGGGCTCTAATTCACCCCTCCACTTT. Protein product: CASSLDGGGSNSPLHF. The J gene is TRBJ1-6, the V gene TRBV5-1; 7 bases are shared with TRBD1. This CDR3 spans 16 amino acids. The germline V gene has CDR1 SGHRS and CDR2 YFSETQ. V was clipped by 0 bases and J by 6 bases; unmatched bases: 6.